These T cell receptor beta chains were read from a single sample in a study of shared clonotypes between healthy human individuals. TCRdb keeps only in-frame clones here, not all; method: immunoSEQ multiplex PCR. The table records around 2.5 million clones, more than 85% of them present only once. Sequenced material: naive CD4+ T cells from PBMCs. All receptors come from a man between 18 and 29 years old in good health. Some clones in this sample may be carry-over from other donors' samples. The conserved cysteine and the conserved F or W are not part of the CDR3 here. Fields, in order: J gene, V gene, CDR3 protein.

TRBJ2-2 | TRBV21-1 | ASSPLPGSHTGELF
TRBJ2-3 | TRBV5-1 | ASSPLGLAGTDTQY
. | TRBV5-1 | ASSLGTGLYEQY
TRBJ2-1 | TRBV7-9 | ASSQPGTGRNEQF
TRBJ2-1 | TRBV9 | ASSRDPAYNEQF
TRBJ1-1 | TRBV27 | ASSLSRGTEAF
TRBJ1-1 | TRBV2 | ASSEAVDGEAF
TRBJ2-7 | TRBV28 | AGNPLGLSTYEQY
TRBJ1-1 | TRBV28 | ASLRNTEAF
TRBJ2-5 | TRBV19 | ASSIDRAGGETQY
TRBJ2-3 | TRBV5-1 | ASSLGLAGGDTQY
TRBJ1-6 | TRBV7-2 | ASSLDGVENSPLH
TRBJ2-7 | TRBV30 | AWSPQDRGGNEQY
TRBJ2-1 | TRBV28 | ASSTRDIYEQF
TRBJ2-2 | TRBV7-3 | ASSLIGGELF
TRBJ1-4 | TRBV19 | ASSQTGTFEKLF
TRBJ1-5 | TRBV4-1 | ASSQIGRGGNQPQH
TRBJ1-2 | TRBV21-1 | ASSKGQGGVGYT
TRBJ2-3 | TRBV10-1 | ASRSNVGSTDTQY
. | TRBV28 | ASSPPILRLDTYEQY